A single sample gave rise to the 10 T cell receptor beta chains below, sequenced in a study of cytomegalovirus exposure and HLA in healthy donors. Vbeta (60) and Jbeta (13) primers were used in the PCR. Profiled with immunoSEQ multiplex PCR; TCRdb holds only in-frame clones, not every one. The data show 200,000 or so clones, 65% to 85% seen once. Source material: PBMCs. These receptors all stem from a boy younger than 10 in good health and CMV-seronegative.

This sequence joins TRBV21-1 and TRBJ1-5; the table's D call, TRBD1, has no DNA check behind it. TRBV21-1 is recorded as a pseudogene. The CDR3 totals 17 residues. Here the CDR3 DNA reads TGTGCCAGCATCCGAAAGACCTACCGACATAGCAATCAGCCCCAGCATTTT. Translated: CASIRKTYRHSNQPQHF.

The gene calls are TRBV13 and TRBJ1-6; 7 bases are a match to TRBD1. Germline CDR1 and CDR2: PRHDT and FYEKMQ (reference sequence). This CDR3 region has 17 residues. V was pared by 3 bases and J by 0 bases, with 5 bases of the junction left unmatched. The DNA of the CDR3 is TGTGCCAGCAGCTTTATGACAGGGTACTCCTATAATTCACCCCTCCACTTT. Translation: CASSFMTGYSYNSPLHF. Using reference TRBV13 and TRBJ1-6 for the parts outside the CDR3, the full variable domain is AAGVIQSPRHLIKEKRETATLKCYPIPRHDTVYWYQQGPGQDPQFLISFYEKMQSDKGSIPDRFSAQQFSDYHSELNMSSLELGDSALYFCASSFMTGYSYNSPLHFGNGTRLTVT.

V usage is TRBV27 and J usage is TRBJ2-1; tentatively, D is TRBD2 (6 bases). The V and J ends lost 9 bases and 0 bases respectively, with 12 bases between them. This CDR3 comprises 14 residues. Germline V CDR1 and CDR2: MNHEY, SMNVEV (reference sequence). Here the CDR3 reads CASKGLNSYNEQFF. DNA of the CDR3: TGTGCCAGTAAGGGACTGAACTCCTACAATGAGCAGTTCTTC.

This chain joins TRBV10-1 and TRBJ1-1; tentative D call: TRBD1 (5 bases). Germline CDR1 and CDR2: WNHNN and SYGVQD (reference sequence). The length of the CDR3 is 16 residues. V shed 0 bases and J shed 1 base, with 12 bases lying between them. CDR3: CASSESAGNENTEAFF. The CDR3 DNA reads as TGCGCCAGCAGTGAGTCGGCAGGGAATGAGAACACTGAAGCTTTCTTT.

The V gene is TRBV2, the J gene TRBJ2-3; D is possibly TRBD2 (5 bases). With 7 bases removed from V and 3 bases from J, the gap between germline ends came to 14 bases. CDR1 is SNHLY and CDR2 is FYNNEI in the germline V gene. This CDR3 is 14 amino acids long. The CDR3 loop is CASNGGYLTDTQYF. The CDR3 region has the DNA TGTGCCAGCAACGGAGGCTACTTGACAGATACGCAGTATTTT.

On this clone itself: One end of the junction is discordant with germline, which a read error may explain. V usage is TRBV18 and J usage is TRBJ1-2; TRBD1 matches 7 bases. Germline CDR1 KGHSH, CDR2 LQKENI. This CDR3 contains 16 residues. In nucleotides, the CDR3 is TGTGCCAGCTCCCCACCCGGAGACAGGGACACCTATGGCTACACCTTC. This translates into CASSPPGDRDTYGYTF.

V is TRBV5-5 and J is TRBJ1-4; 9 nucleotides match TRBD1. The V segment lost 4 bases and the J segment 4 bases; nucleotides outside the gene matches: 8. Germline V gives CDR1 SGHKS, CDR2 YYEKEE (reference sequence). The length of the CDR3 is 16 residues. CDR3 amino acids: CASSRPGTGFNEKLFF. CDR3 nucleotides: TGTGCCAGCAGCCGTCCCGGGACAGGGTTTAATGAAAAACTGTTTTTT.

This clone was counted once. J is TRBJ2-1 and V is TRBV11-2; a weak D match, TRBD1 (5 bases). Germline V gene data show CDR1 as SGHAT and CDR2 as FQNNGV. There are 15 residues in the CDR3. Trimming took 3 bases from V and 2 from J, leaving 11 bases between them. The CDR3 DNA reads TGTGCCAGCAGCTTTGGGCAGGGTGCCTACAATGAGCAGTTCTTC. Protein sequence: CASSFGQGAYNEQFF. The full variable domain, its missing parts supplied by reference TRBV11-2 and TRBJ2-1, is EAGVAQSPRYKIIEKRQSVAFWCNPISGHATLYWYQQILGQGPKLLIQFQNNGVVDDSQLPKDRFSAERLKGVDSTLKIQPAKLEDSAVYLCASSFGQGAYNEQFFGPGTRLTVL.

The chain carries TRBV6-6 and TRBJ2-2, with a tentative D call TRBD1 (5 bases). The CDR3 is 16 residues long. The germline gives CDR1 MNHNY, CDR2 SVGAGI (reference sequence). The ends were cut back, 1 base at V and 4 bases at J, with 13 bases in the middle. The CDR3 coding sequence is TGTGCCAGCAGTTACTTCATTAGAAGGGGCACCGGGGAGCTGTTTTTT. Amino acid sequence: CASSYFIRRGTGELFF.

The gene calls are TRBV2 and TRBJ2-7; 11 bases line up with TRBD2. CDR1 is SNHLY and CDR2 is FYNNEI in the germline V gene. The V segment lost 6 bases and the J segment 1 base; nucleotides outside the gene matches: 11. The CDR3 sequence is 17 residues long. CDR3 loop: CASRRRLAGGRSYEQYF. DNA of the CDR3: TGTGCCAGCAGACGTCGTCTAGCGGGGGGCCGGTCCTACGAGCAGTACTTC. The full variable domain, its missing parts supplied by reference TRBV2 and TRBJ2-7, is EPEVTQTPSHQVTQMGQEVILRCVPISNHLYFYWYRQILGQKVEFLVSFYNNEISEKSEIFDDQFSVERPDGSNFTLKIRSTKLEDSAMYFCASRRRLAGGRSYEQYFGPGTRLTVT.